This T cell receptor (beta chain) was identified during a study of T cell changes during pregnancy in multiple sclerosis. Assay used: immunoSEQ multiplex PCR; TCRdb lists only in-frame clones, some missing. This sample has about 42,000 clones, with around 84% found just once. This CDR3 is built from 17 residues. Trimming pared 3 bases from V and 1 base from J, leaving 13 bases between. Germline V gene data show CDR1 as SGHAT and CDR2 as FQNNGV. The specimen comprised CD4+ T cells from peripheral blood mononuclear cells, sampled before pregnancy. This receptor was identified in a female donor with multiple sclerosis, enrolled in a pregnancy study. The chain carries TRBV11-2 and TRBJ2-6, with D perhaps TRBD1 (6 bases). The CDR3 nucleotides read TGTGCCAGCAGCTTTAAGGGGGTCCGTTCTGGGGCCAACGTCCTGACTTTC. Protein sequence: CASSFKGVRSGANVLTF.